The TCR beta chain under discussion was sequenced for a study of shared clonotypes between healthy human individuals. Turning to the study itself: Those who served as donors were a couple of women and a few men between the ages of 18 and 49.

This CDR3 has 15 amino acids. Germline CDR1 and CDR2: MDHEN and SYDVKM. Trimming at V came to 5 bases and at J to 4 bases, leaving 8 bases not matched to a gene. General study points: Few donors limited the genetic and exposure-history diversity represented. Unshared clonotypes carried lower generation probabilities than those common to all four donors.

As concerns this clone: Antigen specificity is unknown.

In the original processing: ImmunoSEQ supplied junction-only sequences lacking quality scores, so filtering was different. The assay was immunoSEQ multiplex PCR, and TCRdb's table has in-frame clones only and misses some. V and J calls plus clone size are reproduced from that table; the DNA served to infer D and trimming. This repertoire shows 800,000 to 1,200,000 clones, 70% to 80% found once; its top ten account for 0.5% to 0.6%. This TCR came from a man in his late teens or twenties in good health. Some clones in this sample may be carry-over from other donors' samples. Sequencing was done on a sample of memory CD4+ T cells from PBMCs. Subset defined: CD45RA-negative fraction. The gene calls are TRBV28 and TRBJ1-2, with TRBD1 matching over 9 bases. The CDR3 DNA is TGTGCCAGCAGTCCCCCGGGACAGGGCGTCTATGGCTACACCTTC. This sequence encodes CASSPPGQGVYGYTF.